The clone carrying this T cell receptor beta chain was seen only once. Its antigen is unknown. The sample comes from a study of cytomegalovirus exposure and HLA in healthy donors. Both 60 Vbeta primers and 13 Jbeta primers went into the PCR. Source study methods: As a later analysis found, there were 70 million to 100 million unique TCR beta chains, of which about 10 million were shared. Method: immunoSEQ multiplex PCR; TCRdb's copy keeps in-frame clones and lacks some. V and J calls and clone size are those listed in that table; D and trimming were worked out from the DNA. The table records some 180,000 clones, around 80% of them present only once. Study-wide findings and caveats: V- and J-gene trimming in TCR beta was tied to a missense DCLRE1C variant by an analysis performed later. Solely CMV serostatus was available to characterize immune exposure. Sequencing had likely introduced a cluster of highly shared sequence variants as an artifact.

CDR3 size: 19 residues. In germline, CDR1 is LNHNV, CDR2 YYDKDF (reference sequence). V gave up 0 bases and J gave up 7 bases, with 24 bases separating them. The sample consisted of PBMCs. The chain combines TRBV15 with TRBJ2-2, with a tentative D call TRBD1 (7 bases). The TCR sequence derives from a man younger than 30 in good health and CMV-seronegative. The CDR3 DNA is TGTGCCACCAGCAGAGATGGAATGGGGGGACAGAGGTGGGACGGGGAGCTGTTTTTT. This translates into CATSRDGMGGQRWDGELFF.